This T cell receptor (beta chain) stems from a study of tumor-infiltrating lymphocytes in primary liver carcinoma. Study-level findings and limits: Significantly greater top-250-clone fractions characterized tumors relative to blood (p = 0.039).

From roughly 0.45 ug total RNA, TCR beta cDNA was generated with a primer in the constant region. Three nested multiplex PCR rounds, a slightly modified ARM-PCR method, built the TCR beta libraries. The opening two PCR rounds, around 10 cycles each, paired TRBV1-TRBV30 forward primers with a C-beta reverse primer. TCRdb independently ran MiXCR on the multiplex PCR reads; one entry per CDR3 protein. The table shows 90,000 to 150,000 distinct CDR3 sequences, with around two thirds occurring only once. CDR3 length equals 17 residues. Germline V CDR1 and CDR2: SGHNT, YENEEA. Unsorted bulk tissue (roughly 20-31 mg) underwent RNA and DNA co-extraction. On this clonotype: Its antigen is unknown. Mismatch with germline at one junction end may stem from a read error.

Sequencing input: liver tumor tissue from sampling region 1. Indicated subset: tumor region T1, superior pole. V and J are TRBV11-3 and TRBJ2-1; possibly TRBD2 for D (7 bases). The receptor comes from a woman aged 55-69 years with primary liver carcinoma and hepatitis B virus infection. The DNA of the CDR3 is TGTGCCAGCAGCTCCCGGGGGGCGCGGACCATGGGCAGTGGGCAGTCCTTC. It is translated as CASSSRGARTMGSGQSF.